The clone carrying this T cell receptor (beta chain) was observed at least ten times. Reverse transcription used about 500 ng RNA and constant-region primers for alpha and beta. Separate chain-specific third strand synthesis with multiplexing indices produced the alpha and beta libraries. Via MiXCR, TCRdb re-called the 5' RACE reads, giving one row per CDR3 protein. Of more than 15,000 distinct CDR3 sequences listed, about 8.5% are singletons. These data come from a study of HIV-infected patients and healthy controls. Follow-up blood was drawn about 14 weeks, roughly three months, after antiretroviral therapy began. All unsorted peripheral T cells were captured because whole blood was used without fractionation. The TCR was taken from an adult with HIV infection. Sequenced here: blood, sampled during antiretroviral therapy.

The CDR3, as DNA: TGTGCCAGCAGTTACTTCGGGACTAGCGGAAGCTCCTACGAGCAGTACTTC. Protein: CASSYFGTSGSSYEQYF. V is TRBV6-2 or TRBV6-3 and J is TRBJ2-7, with TRBD2 matching over 11 bases. V lost 1 base and J lost 0; bases outside the gene matches: 5. CDR3 length: 17 amino acids. Germline V CDR1 and CDR2: MNHEY, SVGEGT.